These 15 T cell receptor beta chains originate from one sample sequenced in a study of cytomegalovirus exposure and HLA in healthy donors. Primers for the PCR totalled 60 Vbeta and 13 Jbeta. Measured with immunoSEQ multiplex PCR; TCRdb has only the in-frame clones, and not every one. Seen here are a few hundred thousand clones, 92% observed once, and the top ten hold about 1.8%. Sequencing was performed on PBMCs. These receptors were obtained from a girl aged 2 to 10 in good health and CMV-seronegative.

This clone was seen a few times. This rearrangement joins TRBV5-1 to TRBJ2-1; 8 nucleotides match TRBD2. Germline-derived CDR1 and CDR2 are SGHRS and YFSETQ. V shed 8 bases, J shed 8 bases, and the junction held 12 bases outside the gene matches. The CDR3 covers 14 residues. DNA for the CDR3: TGCGCCAGTCATCGGGGGGGCGAGATCGATGAGCAGTTCTTC. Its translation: CASHRGGEIDEQFF.

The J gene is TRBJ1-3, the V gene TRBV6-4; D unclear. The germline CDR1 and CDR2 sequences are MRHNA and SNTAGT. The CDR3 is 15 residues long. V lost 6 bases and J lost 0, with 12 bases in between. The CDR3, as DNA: TGTGCCAGCAGCCCCCCCCGGGTCTCTGGAAACACCATATATTTT. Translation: CASSPPRVSGNTIYF.

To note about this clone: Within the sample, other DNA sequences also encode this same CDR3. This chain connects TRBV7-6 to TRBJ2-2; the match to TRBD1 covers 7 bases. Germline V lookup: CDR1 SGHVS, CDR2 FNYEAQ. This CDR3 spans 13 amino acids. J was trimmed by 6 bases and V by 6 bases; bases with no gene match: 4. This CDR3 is CASRSQGSGELFF. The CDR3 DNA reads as TGTGCCAGCAGGTCACAGGGGTCCGGGGAGCTGTTTTTT.

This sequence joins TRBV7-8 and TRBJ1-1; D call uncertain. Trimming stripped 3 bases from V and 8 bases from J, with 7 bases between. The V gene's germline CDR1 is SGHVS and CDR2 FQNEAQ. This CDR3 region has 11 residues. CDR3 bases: TGTGCCAGCAGCTTCTCCGGGGAAGCTTTCTTT. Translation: CASSFSGEAFF.

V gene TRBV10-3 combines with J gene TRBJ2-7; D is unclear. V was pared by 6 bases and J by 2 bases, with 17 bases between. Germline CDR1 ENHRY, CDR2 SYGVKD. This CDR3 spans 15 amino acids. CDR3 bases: TGTGCCATCAGGGATCAAACAGTGCCCACCTACGAGCAGTACTTC. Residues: CAIRDQTVPTYEQYF.

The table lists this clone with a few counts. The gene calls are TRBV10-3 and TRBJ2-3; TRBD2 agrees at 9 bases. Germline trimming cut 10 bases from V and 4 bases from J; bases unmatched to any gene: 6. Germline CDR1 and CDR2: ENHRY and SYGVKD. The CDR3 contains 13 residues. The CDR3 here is CATSGGPSDTQYF. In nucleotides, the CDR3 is TGTGCCACAAGCGGGGGGCCCTCAGATACGCAGTATTTT.

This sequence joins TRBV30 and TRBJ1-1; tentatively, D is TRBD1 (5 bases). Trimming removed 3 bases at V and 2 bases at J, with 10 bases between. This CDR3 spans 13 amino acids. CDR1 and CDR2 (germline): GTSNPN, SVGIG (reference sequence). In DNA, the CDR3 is TGTGCCTGGAGGTGGGGGGGTAACACTGAAGCTTTCTTT. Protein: CAWRWGGNTEAFF.

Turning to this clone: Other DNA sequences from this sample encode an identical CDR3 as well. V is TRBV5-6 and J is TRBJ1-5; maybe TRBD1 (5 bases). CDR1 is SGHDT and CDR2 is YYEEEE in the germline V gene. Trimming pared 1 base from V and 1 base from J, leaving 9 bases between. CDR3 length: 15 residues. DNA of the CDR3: TGTGCCAGCAGCTTGTATAGGGGCAGCAATCAGCCCCAGCATTTT. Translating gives CASSLYRGSNQPQHF.

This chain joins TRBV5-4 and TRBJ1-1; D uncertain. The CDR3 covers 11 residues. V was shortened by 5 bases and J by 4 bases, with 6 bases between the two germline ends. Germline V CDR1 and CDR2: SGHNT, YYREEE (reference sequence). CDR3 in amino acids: CASRNGTEAFF. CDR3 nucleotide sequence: TGTGCCAGCAGAAACGGCACTGAAGCTTTCTTT.

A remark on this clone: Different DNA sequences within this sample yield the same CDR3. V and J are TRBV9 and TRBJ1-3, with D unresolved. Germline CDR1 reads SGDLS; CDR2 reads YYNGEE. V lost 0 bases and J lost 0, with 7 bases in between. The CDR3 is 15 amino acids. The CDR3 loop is CASSVDGSSGNTIYF. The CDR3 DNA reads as TGTGCCAGCAGCGTAGACGGGAGCTCTGGAAACACCATATATTTT.

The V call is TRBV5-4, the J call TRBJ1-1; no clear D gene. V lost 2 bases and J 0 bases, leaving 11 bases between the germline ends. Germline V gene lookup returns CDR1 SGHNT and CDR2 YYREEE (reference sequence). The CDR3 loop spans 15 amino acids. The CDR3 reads CASSLWGAMNTEAFF. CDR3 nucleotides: TGTGCCAGCAGCTTATGGGGAGCGATGAACACTGAAGCTTTCTTT. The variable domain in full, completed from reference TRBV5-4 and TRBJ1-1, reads ETGVTQSPTHLIKTRGQQVTLRCSSQSGHNTVSWYQQALGQGPQFIFQYYREEENGRGNFPPRFSGLQFPNYSSELNVNALELDDSALYLCASSLWGAMNTEAFFGQGTRLTVV.

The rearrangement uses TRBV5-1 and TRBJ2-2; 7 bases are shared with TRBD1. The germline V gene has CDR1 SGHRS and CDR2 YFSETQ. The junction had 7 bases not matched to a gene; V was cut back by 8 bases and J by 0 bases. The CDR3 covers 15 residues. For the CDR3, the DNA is TGCGCCAGTCACGACAGGGCTTCGAACACCGGGGAGCTGTTTTTT. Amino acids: CASHDRASNTGELFF.

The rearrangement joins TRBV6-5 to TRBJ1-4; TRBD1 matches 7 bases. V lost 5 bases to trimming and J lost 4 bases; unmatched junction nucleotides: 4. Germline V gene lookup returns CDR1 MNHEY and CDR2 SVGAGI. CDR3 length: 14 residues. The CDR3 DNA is TGTGCCAGCAGTCGAGGGACAGTTAATGAAAAACTGTTTTTT. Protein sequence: CASSRGTVNEKLFF.

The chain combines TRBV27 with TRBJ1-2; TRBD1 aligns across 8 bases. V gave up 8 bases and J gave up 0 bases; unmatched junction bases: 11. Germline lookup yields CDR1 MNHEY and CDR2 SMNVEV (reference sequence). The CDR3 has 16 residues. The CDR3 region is CASSWVGQGANYGYTF. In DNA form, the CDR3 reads TGTGCCAGCTCATGGGTCGGACAGGGAGCTAACTATGGCTACACCTTC.

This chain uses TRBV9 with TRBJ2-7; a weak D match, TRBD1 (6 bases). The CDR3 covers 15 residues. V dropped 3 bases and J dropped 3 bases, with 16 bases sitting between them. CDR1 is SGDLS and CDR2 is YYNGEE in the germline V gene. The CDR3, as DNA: TGTGCCAGCAGCGCGAGCCAGGGGTCGATCTACGAGCAGTACTTC. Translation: CASSASQGSIYEQYF.